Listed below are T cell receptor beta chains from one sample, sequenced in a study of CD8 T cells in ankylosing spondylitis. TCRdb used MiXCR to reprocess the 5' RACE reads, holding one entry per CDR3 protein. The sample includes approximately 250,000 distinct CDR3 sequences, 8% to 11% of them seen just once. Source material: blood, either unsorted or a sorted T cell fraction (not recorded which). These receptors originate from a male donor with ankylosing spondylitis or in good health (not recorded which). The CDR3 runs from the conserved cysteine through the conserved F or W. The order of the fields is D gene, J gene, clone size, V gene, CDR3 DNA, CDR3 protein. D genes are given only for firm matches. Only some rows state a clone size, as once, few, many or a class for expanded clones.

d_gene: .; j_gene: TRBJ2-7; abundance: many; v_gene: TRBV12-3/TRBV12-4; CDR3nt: TGTGCCAGCAGCCGGCAAGGGGGGGAGAAGCGCGAGCAGTACTTC; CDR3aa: CASSRQGGEKREQYF
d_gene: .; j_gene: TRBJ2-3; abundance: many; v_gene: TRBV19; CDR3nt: TGTGCCAGTAGTAGCGCTACTAGCACAGATACGCAGTATTTT; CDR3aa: CASSSATSTDTQYF
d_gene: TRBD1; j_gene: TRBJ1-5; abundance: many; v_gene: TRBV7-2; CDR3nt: TGTGCCAGCAGCCTAAAAGGGGGCGAGGGTCAGCCCCAGCATTTT; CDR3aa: CASSLKGGEGQPQHF
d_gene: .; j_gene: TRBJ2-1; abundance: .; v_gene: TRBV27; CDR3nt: TGTGCCAGCAGTTTATCGTCTTGGGGGGCCTGGGATGAGCAGTTCTTC; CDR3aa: CASSLSSWGAWDEQFF
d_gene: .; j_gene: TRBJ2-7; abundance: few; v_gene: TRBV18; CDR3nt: TGTGCCAGCTCAAACGTGGCTCGGACGGATTCCTACGAGCAGTACTTC; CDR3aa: CASSNVARTDSYEQYF
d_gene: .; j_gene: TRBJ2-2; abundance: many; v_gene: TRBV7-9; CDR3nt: TGTGCCAGCAGCTCTCCGGGCAGGGACCACACCGGGGAGCTGTTTTTT; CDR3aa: CASSSPGRDHTGELFF
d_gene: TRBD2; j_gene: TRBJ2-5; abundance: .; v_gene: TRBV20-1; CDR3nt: TGCAGTGCTAGGTACGGGACTAGCACGTCAGGGGAGACCCAGTACTTC; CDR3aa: CSARYGTSTSGETQYF
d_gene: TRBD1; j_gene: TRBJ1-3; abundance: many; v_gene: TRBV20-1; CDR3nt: TGCAGTGCTAGATTCCAGGGGGCTGGAAACACCATATATTTT; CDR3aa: CSARFQGAGNTIYF
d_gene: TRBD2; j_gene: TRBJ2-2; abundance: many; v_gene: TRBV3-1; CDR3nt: TGTGCCAGCAGCTATACGGGGGGGAGCACCGGGGAGCTGTTTTTT; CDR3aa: CASSYTGGSTGELFF
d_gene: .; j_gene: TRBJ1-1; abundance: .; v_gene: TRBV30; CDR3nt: TGTGCCTGGAGGAAGGGGATGAGGGTCGCTGAAGCTTTCTTT; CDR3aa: CAWRKGMRVAEAFF
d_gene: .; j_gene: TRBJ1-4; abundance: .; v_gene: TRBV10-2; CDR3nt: TGCGCCAGCAGTGAGTCGTCTGCAACTAATGAAAAACTGTTTTTT; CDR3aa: CASSESSATNEKLFF
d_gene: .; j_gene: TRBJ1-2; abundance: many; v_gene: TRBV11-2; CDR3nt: TGTGCCAGCAGCTTAGTGGCAGCGCCCACCTTC; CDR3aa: CASSLVAAPTF
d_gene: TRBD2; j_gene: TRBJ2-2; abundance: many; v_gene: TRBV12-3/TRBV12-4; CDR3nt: TGTGCCAGCAGTTCGAGCGGGGGCCTAGGCGGGGAGCTGTTTTTT; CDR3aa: CASSSSGGLGGELFF
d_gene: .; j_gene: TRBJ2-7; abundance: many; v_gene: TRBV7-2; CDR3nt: TGTGCCAGCAGCTTAGAGGACGCCAGGACCTACGAGCAGTACTTC; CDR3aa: CASSLEDARTYEQYF
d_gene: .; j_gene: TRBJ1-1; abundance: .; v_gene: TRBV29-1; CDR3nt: TGCAGCGTTGGAACAGCTCCGAACACTGAAGCTTTCTTT; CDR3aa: CSVGTAPNTEAFF
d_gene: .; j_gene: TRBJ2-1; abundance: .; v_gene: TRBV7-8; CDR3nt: TGTGTCAGCAGCTTATGGACGGTCCTTTCCTACAATGAGCAGTTCTTC; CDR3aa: CVSSLWTVLSYNEQFF
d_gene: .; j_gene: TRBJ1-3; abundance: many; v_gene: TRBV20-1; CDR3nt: TGCGGGGGGGCGGGACAACCGAAAAACACCATATATTTT; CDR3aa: CGGAGQPKNTIYF
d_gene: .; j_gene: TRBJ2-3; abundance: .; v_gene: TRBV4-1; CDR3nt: TGCGCCAGCAGCCAAGCTGAGGCCCAGAGCACAGATACGCAGTATTTT; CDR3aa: CASSQAEAQSTDTQYF
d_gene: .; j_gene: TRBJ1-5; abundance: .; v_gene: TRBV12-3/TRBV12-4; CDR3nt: TGTGCCAGCAGTTTTGGGGGATCGAGCAATCCGCCCCAGCATTTT; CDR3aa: CASSFGGSSNPPQHF
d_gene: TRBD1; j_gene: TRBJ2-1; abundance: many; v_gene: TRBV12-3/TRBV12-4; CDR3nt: TGTGCCAGCAGCCGGACAGGGGGCCACAATGAGCAGTTCTTC; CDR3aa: CASSRTGGHNEQFF
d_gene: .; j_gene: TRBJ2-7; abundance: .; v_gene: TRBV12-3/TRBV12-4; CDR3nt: TGTGCCAGCAGTTTAATGCGGACCTACGAGCAGTACTTC; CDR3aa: CASSLMRTYEQYF
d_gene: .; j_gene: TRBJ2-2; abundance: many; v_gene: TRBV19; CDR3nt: TGTGCCAGTATCCCACGACGGAACACCGGGGAGCTGTTTTTT; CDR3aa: CASIPRRNTGELFF
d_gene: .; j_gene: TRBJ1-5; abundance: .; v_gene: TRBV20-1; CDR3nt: TGCAGTGCTCCCCTGCACGGCGGCTGGCCCCAGCATTTT; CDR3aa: CSAPLHGGWPQHF
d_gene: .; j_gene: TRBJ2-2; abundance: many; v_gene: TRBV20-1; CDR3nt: TGCAGTGCTAGAGATCGATGGAACACCGGGGAGCTGTTTTTT; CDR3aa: CSARDRWNTGELFF
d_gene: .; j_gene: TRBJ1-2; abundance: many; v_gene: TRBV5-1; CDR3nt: TGCGCCAGCAGCTTGGAGGGTAGAAAAATTCCCTATGGCTACACCTTC; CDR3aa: CASSLEGRKIPYGYTF
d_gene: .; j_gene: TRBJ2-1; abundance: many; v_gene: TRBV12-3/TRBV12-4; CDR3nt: TGTGCCAGCAGCTCCGACATCGACGATGAGCAGTTCTTC; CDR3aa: CASSSDIDDEQFF
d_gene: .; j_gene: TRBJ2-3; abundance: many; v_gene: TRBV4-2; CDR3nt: TGTGCCAGCAGCCCTCGGACAGCGTTCACAGATACGCAGTATTTT; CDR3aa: CASSPRTAFTDTQYF
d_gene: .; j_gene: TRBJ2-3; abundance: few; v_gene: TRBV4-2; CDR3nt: TGTGCCAGCAGCCAAGATTGGAGCGGGCCAGCCCCCACAGATACGCAGTATTTT; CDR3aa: CASSQDWSGPAPTDTQYF
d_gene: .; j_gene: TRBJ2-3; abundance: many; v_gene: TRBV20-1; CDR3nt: TGCAGTGCTAGGGACACAGATACGCAGTATTTT; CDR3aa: CSARDTDTQYF
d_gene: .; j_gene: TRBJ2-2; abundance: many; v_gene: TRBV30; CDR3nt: TGTGCCTGGAGTCTGGGTCGGGACACCGGGGAGCTGTTTTTT; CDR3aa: CAWSLGRDTGELFF
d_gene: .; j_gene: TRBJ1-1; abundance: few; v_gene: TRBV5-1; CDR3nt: TGCGCCAGCAGCGTCGGCCAGGGAGAGGCTGAAGCTTTCTTT; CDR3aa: CASSVGQGEAEAFF
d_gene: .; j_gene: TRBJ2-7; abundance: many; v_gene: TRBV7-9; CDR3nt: TGTGCCAGCAGCCCACGGGGCTCAATACTCTACGAGCAGTACTTC; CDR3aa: CASSPRGSILYEQYF
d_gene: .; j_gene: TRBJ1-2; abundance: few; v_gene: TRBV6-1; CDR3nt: TGTGCCAGCAGTGAAGTGGCGCGTAGCTATGGCTACACCTTC; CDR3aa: CASSEVARSYGYTF
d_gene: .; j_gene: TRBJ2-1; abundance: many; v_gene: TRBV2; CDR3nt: TGTGCCAGCAGTCTCCGACAGGAGCAGTTCTTC; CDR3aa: CASSLRQEQFF
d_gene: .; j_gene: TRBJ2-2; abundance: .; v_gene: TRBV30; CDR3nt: TGTGCCTGGAACACAGGGAAGAACACCGGGGAGCTGTTTTTT; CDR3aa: CAWNTGKNTGELFF
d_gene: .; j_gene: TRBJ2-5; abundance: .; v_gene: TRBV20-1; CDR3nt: TGCAGTGCTAGAAAATCGGGTGGGGAAAGAGAGACCCAGTACTTC; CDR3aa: CSARKSGGERETQYF
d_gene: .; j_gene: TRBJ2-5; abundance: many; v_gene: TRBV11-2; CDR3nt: TGTGCCAGCAGCTTAGGACCTCAACAGTACTTC; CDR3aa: CASSLGPQQYF
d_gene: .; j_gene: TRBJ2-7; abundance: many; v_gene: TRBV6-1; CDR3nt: TGTGCCAGCAGTGAACAAGGCAGCTACGAGCAGTACTTC; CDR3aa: CASSEQGSYEQYF
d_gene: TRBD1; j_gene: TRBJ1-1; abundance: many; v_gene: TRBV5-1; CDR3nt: TGCGCCAGCAGCGGGACAGGACCGGGGGGCACTGAAGCTTTCTTT; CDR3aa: CASSGTGPGGTEAFF
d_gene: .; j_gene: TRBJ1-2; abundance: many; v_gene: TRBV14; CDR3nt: TGTGCCAGCAGCCAAGATTACGGGGGCTCAACGGGCTACACCTTC; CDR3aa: CASSQDYGGSTGYTF
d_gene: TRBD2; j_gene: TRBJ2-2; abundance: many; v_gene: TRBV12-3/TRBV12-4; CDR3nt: TGTGCCAGCAGTTTCGGCGGGGGGGTTGGGGAGCTGTTTTTT; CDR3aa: CASSFGGGVGELFF
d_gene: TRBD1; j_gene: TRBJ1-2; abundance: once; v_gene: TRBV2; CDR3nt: TGTGCCTCCCGGGGCAGGGGGCGAGCTGCTGGCTACACCTTC; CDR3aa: CASRGRGRAAGYTF